A selection of T cell receptor beta chains follows, all from one sample in a study of shared clonotypes between healthy human individuals. Libraries were prepared by immunoSEQ multiplex PCR; TCRdb keeps only in-frame clonotypes and omits some of them. The sample consists of approximately 1,500,000 clones, roughly 97% of them appearing once. The sample consisted of naive CD4+ T cells sorted from blood. The receptor source for this set is a man aged 30 to 45 in good health. Each CDR3 is given with its conserved first and last residue. The order of the fields is J gene, clone size, D gene, V gene, CDR3 protein. The D gene is left open where the match is weak. For some rows the clone size is stated as once, few or many, or as a class when expanded; others skip it.

j_gene: TRBJ1-4; abundance: -; d_gene: TRBD1; v_gene: TRBV9; CDR3aa: CASSARQGSPTNEKLFF
j_gene: TRBJ2-3; abundance: -; d_gene: -; v_gene: TRBV7-7; CDR3aa: CASSLGLGTDTQYF
j_gene: TRBJ2-7; abundance: -; d_gene: TRBD1; v_gene: TRBV9; CDR3aa: CASSVAGTGGVYEQYF
j_gene: TRBJ2-7; abundance: -; d_gene: TRBD2; v_gene: TRBV18; CDR3aa: CASSPASGTSGRMSEQYF
j_gene: TRBJ2-1; abundance: -; d_gene: TRBD2; v_gene: TRBV5-1; CDR3aa: CASSSGLAGREQFF
j_gene: TRBJ2-5; abundance: -; d_gene: TRBD2; v_gene: TRBV5-1; CDR3aa: CASSLGGTSPEETQYF
j_gene: TRBJ2-2; abundance: -; d_gene: -; v_gene: TRBV2; CDR3aa: CASRRTANTGELFF
j_gene: TRBJ1-1; abundance: -; d_gene: -; v_gene: TRBV29-1; CDR3aa: CSVGGSGNFNAEAFF
j_gene: TRBJ2-7; abundance: -; d_gene: -; v_gene: TRBV5-6; CDR3aa: CASSLWPGDYEQYF
j_gene: TRBJ1-2; abundance: once; d_gene: -; v_gene: TRBV19; CDR3aa: CASSHGGGGYTF